At least ten counts were recorded for the clone carrying this TCR beta chain. This specimen comes from a study of Graves' ophthalmopathy and Graves' hyperthyroidism. Other autoimmune disease, uncontrolled infection, pregnancy and lactation led to exclusion. Amplification of the TCR beta CDR3 regions used RNA transcripts (as template). HTBI-primed first-round RT-PCR preceded second-round multiplex PCR. TCRdb reprocessed the multiplex PCR reads via MiXCR and lists one record per CDR3 protein. This repertoire shows some 350,000 distinct CDR3 sequences, about 15% found once; its top ten account for roughly 2.4%. Sequencing was carried out using peripheral blood. The source of this sequence is an adult woman with stable Graves' hyperthyroidism.

In nucleotides, the CDR3 is TGTGCCCGGGGGGCTAGCGAAACCTACGAGCAGTACTTC. This sequence encodes CARGASETYEQYF. The chain recombines TRBV10-3 with TRBJ2-7, with a weak D call TRBD2 (7 bases). Germline CDR1 and CDR2: ENHRY and SYGVKD. This CDR3 is 13 amino acids long. V dropped 11 bases and J dropped 2 bases, with 16 bases sitting between them.